This TCR beta chain was captured in a study of blood T cell repertoires in COVID-19. Here immunoSEQ multiplex PCR was the method, and the copy in TCRdb shows in-frame clones only, minus some. The sample lists roughly 230,000 clones, approximately 83% occurring once. V was clipped by 1 base and J by 7 bases, with 17 bases between them. Germline loops: CDR1 SGHRS, CDR2 YFSETQ. This CDR3 has 16 amino acids. The clonotype comes from a man aged 50-59 years who had recovered from COVID-19. Sample: PBMCs or T cells enriched from blood (not recorded which). V and J are TRBV5-1 and TRBJ1-4, with D possibly matching TRBD1 (5 bases). CDR3 DNA: TGCGCCAGCAGCTTGTACTCGGGCAGGGATATTGAAAAACTGTTTTTT. It translates to CASSLYSGRDIEKLFF.